A few counts support the clone carrying this T cell receptor (beta chain). No antigen is known for it. In making TCR cDNA, 5'RACE template switching added a universal primer site and UMIs to it. TCRdb re-analysed the 5' RACE reads in MiXCR, keeping a single row per CDR3 protein. The sample has about 200,000 distinct CDR3 sequences; approximately 3.3% are singletons. This sample was included in a study of T cells after yellow fever vaccination. Per the germline V gene, CDR1 is SGHTS and CDR2 is YDEGEE. This CDR3 region has 16 residues. V lost 0 bases and J lost 7; bases outside the gene matches: 9. Study findings and constraints: By day 5 rather than day 15, the secondary response had peaked, though it was weaker.

This material consisted of CD4+ T cells sorted from PBMCs, taken 10 days after the yellow fever booster vaccination. The clonotype was recovered from a man younger than 35 who received the YFV17D yellow fever vaccine. The chain employs TRBV5-8 and TRBJ2-1; 8 bases align to TRBD1. Here the CDR3 DNA reads TGTGCCAGCAGCTTGGTAGTAACAGGGGGGATGAATGAGCAGTTCTTC. Translated: CASSLVVTGGMNEQFF. Combining the CDR3 with reference TRBV5-8 and TRBJ2-1 gives the whole variable domain EAGVTQSPTHLIKTRGQQATLRCSPISGHTSVYWYQQALGLGLQFLLWYDEGEERNRGNFPPRFSGRQFPNYSSELNVNALELEDSALYLCASSLVVTGGMNEQFFGPGTRLTVL.